The 30 T cell receptor beta chains in this list originate from one sample, sequenced in a study of CD8 T cells in Susac syndrome (dated by TCRdb to the late 2010s). The protocol used for the library was the immunoSEQ multiplex PCR assay. RNA was extracted with the RNeasy kit and roughly 0.5 to 1 ug was reverse transcribed using random hexamers. The public sequencing data were trimmed at Q25 with fastp and processed into clonotypes with MiXCR by TCRdb, which kept only in-frame beta chains. Every entry covers one CDR3 protein and lists the most common genes and DNA from its rows. Recorded for this sample are 150,000 or so distinct CDR3 sequences; over 85% of them occurred a single time. Roughly 0.21% of the sample lies in the top ten. The sequenced sample was CD8+ T cells from PBMCs. These receptor sequences come from a human donor with multiple sclerosis.

The chain couples TRBV7-9 to TRBJ2-3; 8 bases are a match to TRBD2. J lost 0 bases, V lost 5 bases, and 13 bases had no gene match. The CDR3 spans 18 residues. Germline loops: CDR1 SEHNR, CDR2 FQNEAQ (reference sequence). The CDR3 DNA is TGTGCCAGCAGCCCAGCAGCGGGGGCCTATTCTAGCACAGATACGCAGTATTTT. Its translation is CASSPAAGAYSSTDTQYF.

The V call is TRBV4-1, the J call TRBJ1-1; D ambiguous. Germline CDR1 reads MGHRA; CDR2 reads YSYEKL. The CDR3 covers 15 residues. Trimming took 5 bases from V and 0 from J, leaving 13 bases between them. The CDR3 nucleotides are TGCGCCAGCAGCGGAAGCATATGGGTGAACACTGAAGCTTTCTTT. It translates to CASSGSIWVNTEAFF.

The rearrangement joins TRBV12-3 or TRBV12-4 to TRBJ1-1; the D gene is possibly TRBD1 (5 bases). CDR3 size: 15 residues. V lost 4 bases, J lost 0 bases, and 12 bases lay in between. CDR3 in DNA: TGTGCCAGCAGTTCGCCGACAGAATTGAACACTGAAGCTTTCTTT. Protein: CASSSPTELNTEAFF.

This sequence joins TRBV20-1 and TRBJ2-1; TRBD2 is a possible D gene (5 bases). This CDR3 comprises 17 residues. V lost 0 bases to trimming and J lost 9 bases, with 24 bases between them. CDR1 is DFQATT and CDR2 is SNEGSKA in the germline V gene (reference sequence). CDR3 in amino acids: CSARDKKGSGIFGEQFF. CDR3 DNA sequence: TGCAGTGCTAGAGATAAAAAGGGCTCGGGGATTTTTGGTGAGCAGTTCTTC.

The chain has TRBV15 and TRBJ2-1, with D uncertain. Germline CDR1 is LNHNV and CDR2 is YYDKDF (reference sequence). The germline V and J ends were trimmed by 0 bases and 0 bases, with 9 bases remaining between them. This CDR3 has 16 amino acids. For the CDR3, the DNA is TGTGCCACCAGCAGAGATCTAAGCTTCTCCTACAATGAGCAGTTCTTC. It encodes CATSRDLSFSYNEQFF.

The chain recombines TRBV13 with TRBJ1-6; D remains ambiguous. This CDR3 is 14 amino acids long. Trimming stripped 2 bases from V and 9 bases from J, with 11 bases between. CDR1 is PRHDT and CDR2 is FYEKMQ in the germline V gene (reference sequence). The CDR3 DNA follows: TGTGCCAGCAGCTTAAACAGTCGCCGTTCACCCCTCCACTTT. It is translated as CASSLNSRRSPLHF.

This chain connects TRBV20-1 to TRBJ2-7, with a possible D match to TRBD2 (6 bases). With 0 bases removed from V and 0 bases from J, the gap between germline ends came to 12 bases. Germline CDR1 reads DFQATT; CDR2 reads SNEGSKA (reference sequence). The length of the CDR3 is 15 residues. In DNA, the CDR3 is TGCAGTGCTAGAGATCATGGAGGGTACTCCTACGAGCAGTACTTC. The encoded protein is CSARDHGGYSYEQYF.

The chain joins TRBV5-1 to TRBJ2-1; the match to TRBD2 covers 14 bases. From germline, CDR1 is SGHRS and CDR2 YFSETQ. V was pared by 2 bases and J by 5 bases, with 9 bases of the junction left unmatched. CDR3 length: 18 amino acids. The CDR3 nucleotides are TGCGCCAGCAGCTTTAGACTAGCGGGGGGGCTTGTTAACAATGAGCAGTTCTTC. This encodes CASSFRLAGGLVNNEQFF. Filled out from reference TRBV5-1 and TRBJ2-1, the complete variable domain reads KAGVTQTPRYLIKTRGQQVTLSCSPISGHRSVSWYQQTPGQGLQFLFEYFSETQRNKGNFPGRFSGRQFSNSRSEMNVSTLELGDSALYLCASSFRLAGGLVNNEQFFGPGTRLTVL.

J is TRBJ2-1 and V is TRBV4-1; 9 bases match TRBD2. The V and J ends lost 2 bases and 8 bases, in that order; junction bases with no gene match: 16. Germline V gene lookup returns CDR1 MGHRA and CDR2 YSYEKL. The CDR3 extends over 18 amino acids. As DNA, the CDR3 is TGCGCCAGCAGCCAACTAGGGACCGGGACTAGCCCGCTGGATGAGCAGTTCTTC. This codes for CASSQLGTGTSPLDEQFF.

This chain connects TRBV29-1 to TRBJ1-1, with 7 bases matching TRBD1. Trimming removed 6 bases from V and 4 bases from J; junction bases left unmatched: 8. The CDR3 runs to 13 residues. Germline CDR1 is SQVTM and CDR2 is ANQGSEA. The CDR3 nucleotides read TGCAGCGTCCAGGGGGGGGCTGGCACTGAAGCTTTCTTT. Residues: CSVQGGAGTEAFF.

This clonotype was seen more than once but under ten times. The J gene is TRBJ2-1, the V gene TRBV2; D is uncertain. Trimming stripped 8 bases from V and 5 bases from J, with 4 bases between. This CDR3 region has 10 residues. The germline gives CDR1 SNHLY, CDR2 FYNNEI. DNA for the CDR3: TGTGCCAGCCTTAACAATGAGCAGTTCTTC. Encoded protein: CASLNNEQFF.

The chain joins TRBV29-1 to TRBJ2-2; D is undetermined. Trimming shortened V by 3 bases and J by 8 bases, and 7 bases separated the two germline ends. The V gene's germline CDR1 is SQVTM and CDR2 ANQGSEA. The CDR3 runs to 11 residues. The CDR3 is CSVEGGGELFF. CDR3 sequence (DNA): TGCAGCGTTGAGGGTGGGGGGGAGCTGTTTTTT.

V gene TRBV5-4 combines with J gene TRBJ2-2, with 7 bases that match TRBD1. The CDR3 covers 15 residues. The germline V gene has CDR1 SGHNT and CDR2 YYREEE (reference sequence). V was pared by 0 bases and J by 2 bases, with 1 base of the junction left unmatched. CDR3 region: CASSLDRGNTGELFF. CDR3 bases: TGTGCCAGCAGCTTGGACAGGGGAAACACCGGGGAGCTGTTTTTT. Full variable domain (outside the CDR3, taken from reference TRBV5-4 and TRBJ2-2): ETGVTQSPTHLIKTRGQQVTLRCSSQSGHNTVSWYQQALGQGPQFIFQYYREEENGRGNFPPRFSGLQFPNYSSELNVNALELDDSALYLCASSLDRGNTGELFFGEGSRLTVL.

V and J are TRBV29-1 and TRBJ1-1; 7 positions agree with TRBD1. The CDR3 has 13 residues. CDR1 SQVTM and CDR2 ANQGSEA come from the germline V gene. The V gene end was trimmed by 8 bases and the J gene end by 2 bases; junction bases not matched to a gene: 8. CDR3: CSTLQGPNTEAFF. The CDR3 DNA is TGCAGCACCCTACAGGGGCCAAACACTGAAGCTTTCTTT.

The CDR3 DNA is TGCAGTGCTAGACCGGGACAGGGATCCAATCAGCCCCAGCATTTT. Protein product: CSARPGQGSNQPQHF. The J gene is TRBJ1-5, the V gene TRBV20-1, with 9 positions matching TRBD1. The CDR3 loop spans 15 amino acids. In germline, CDR1 is DFQATT, CDR2 SNEGSKA (reference sequence). The J segment lost 3 bases and the V segment lost 2 bases, leaving 5 bases of the junction unmatched.

The chain uses TRBV7-2 and TRBJ2-7; D is perhaps TRBD1 (6 bases). The CDR3 is 14 amino acids. V lost 2 bases and J 5 bases, leaving 13 bases between the germline ends. CDR1 and CDR2 from the germline V gene are SGHTA and FQGNSA. In nucleotides, the CDR3 is TGTGCCAGCAGCTTACTTTACAGGGTCCACGAGCAGTACTTC. This encodes CASSLLYRVHEQYF.

The rearrangement joins TRBV20-1 to TRBJ2-1; D is unresolved. V was trimmed by 3 bases and J by 11 bases, leaving 11 bases between them. CDR3 length: 11 amino acids. The germline V gene has CDR1 DFQATT and CDR2 SNEGSKA (reference sequence). CDR3 nucleotide sequence: TGCAGTGCTAGGGAGCTTCCCCAGCAGTTCTTC. Translation gives CSARELPQQFF.

V gene TRBV20-1 combines with J gene TRBJ2-4; D is unclear. The V end was cut by 0 bases, the J end by 9 bases, with 12 bases between. CDR1 and CDR2 from the germline V gene are DFQATT and SNEGSKA (reference sequence). This CDR3 is built from 13 residues. The CDR3 nucleotides read TGCAGTGCTAGAGATCTGGGGTCCAGCATTCAGTACTTC. Translated: CSARDLGSSIQYF.

The chain combines TRBV4-3 with TRBJ2-7, with D uncertain. The CDR3 contains 13 residues. From germline, CDR1 is LGHNA and CDR2 YSLEER. V lost 1 base to trimming and J lost 4 bases, with 8 bases between them. The CDR3 spells CASSQGIMYEQYF. The CDR3 DNA reads as TGCGCCAGCAGCCAAGGAATCATGTACGAGCAGTACTTC.

The chain joins TRBV11-2 to TRBJ1-6; D remains ambiguous. The germline V gene has CDR1 SGHAT and CDR2 FQNNGV. V lost 5 bases and J lost 9, with 11 bases in between. This CDR3 is 13 amino acids long. This CDR3 is CASSRTTSSPLHF. CDR3 sequence (DNA): TGTGCCAGCAGCCGTACTACATCTTCACCCCTCCACTTT.

V usage is TRBV7-6 and J usage is TRBJ1-2, with D unresolved. V was clipped by 1 base and J by 5 bases, with 14 bases between them. This CDR3 region has 15 residues. Per the germline V gene, CDR1 is SGHVS and CDR2 is FNYEAQ. CDR3 sequence: CASSLEKGRRYGYTF. CDR3 bases: TGTGCCAGCAGCTTAGAGAAAGGTCGGAGATATGGCTACACCTTC.

The gene calls are TRBV11-2 and TRBJ2-7; D is perhaps TRBD2 (5 bases). This CDR3 contains 14 residues. Germline V lookup: CDR1 SGHAT, CDR2 FQNNGV. The germline V and J ends were trimmed by 1 base and 3 bases, with 10 bases remaining between them. The CDR3 DNA sequence: TGTGCCAGCAGCTTAGGTCTAGCAAGCTACGAGCAGTACTTC. It specifies CASSLGLASYEQYF.

The chain links TRBV3-1 to TRBJ2-5, with D possibly matching TRBD2 (6 bases). The CDR3 consists of 15 residues. Trimming took off 0 bases at V and 1 base at J, with 9 bases between the two ends. Germline V gives CDR1 LGHDT, CDR2 YNNKEL (reference sequence). CDR3 sequence: CASSQDMTSQETQYF. The DNA for the CDR3 is TGTGCCAGCAGCCAAGATATGACTAGCCAAGAGACCCAGTACTTC.

This clonotype has a single count. The chain combines TRBV2 with TRBJ1-2; D uncertain. V was clipped by 10 bases and J by 3 bases, with 21 bases between them. This CDR3 contains 15 residues. Germline V gene sequence: CDR1 SNHLY, CDR2 FYNNEI. The CDR3 nucleotides read TGTGCCACCATGATACAACAGAGGGTGGACTATGGCTACACCTTC. Its protein is CATMIQQRVDYGYTF.

This chain uses TRBV25-1 with TRBJ2-3, with 8 bases matching TRBD1. CDR1 and CDR2 (germline): MGHDK, SYGVNS. The V segment lost 8 bases and the J segment 3 bases; nucleotides outside the gene matches: 7. CDR3 size: 14 residues. The CDR3 spells CASGWTGWTDTQYF. As DNA, the CDR3 is TGTGCCAGCGGCTGGACAGGGTGGACAGATACGCAGTATTTT. Combining the CDR3 with reference TRBV25-1 and TRBJ2-3 gives the whole variable domain EADIYQTPRYLVIGTGKKITLECSQTMGHDKMYWYQQDPGMELHLIHYSYGVNSTEKGDLSSESTVSRIRTEHFPLTLESARPSHTSQYLCASGWTGWTDTQYFGPGTRLTVL.

V usage is TRBV12-3 or TRBV12-4 and J usage is TRBJ1-3, with D possibly TRBD1 on 5 matching bases. CDR3 size: 13 residues. Trimming took off 7 bases at V and 3 bases at J, with 10 bases between the two ends. The CDR3 bases are TGTGCCAGCACCCAGGGAGGTGGAAACACCATATATTTT. Residues: CASTQGGGNTIYF.

This clonotype was seen once. CDR3 region: CSAEPTGPRETQYF. In nucleotides, the CDR3 is TGCAGTGCCGAACCGACAGGGCCCAGGGAGACCCAGTACTTC. The rearrangement links TRBV20-1 to TRBJ2-5, with 7 bases fitting TRBD1. V was pared by 6 bases and J by 5 bases, with 12 bases of the junction left unmatched. The CDR3 covers 14 residues. Germline-derived CDR1 and CDR2 are DFQATT and SNEGSKA (reference sequence).

The genes are TRBV4-3 and TRBJ1-2; D perhaps matches TRBD1 (5 bases). CDR1 and CDR2 (germline): LGHNA, YSLEER. The CDR3 totals 15 residues. Trimming took off 0 bases at V and 8 bases at J, with 16 bases between the two ends. The CDR3 nucleotides are TGCGCCAGCAGCCAAGATCCGTCAGGGCGGGGAGGCTACACCTTC. It codes for CASSQDPSGRGGYTF.

The chain links TRBV13 to TRBJ1-2; D possibly corresponds to TRBD1 (5 bases). The germline V and J ends were trimmed by 6 bases and 6 bases, with 20 bases remaining between them. Germline CDR1 PRHDT, CDR2 FYEKMQ (reference sequence). The CDR3 sequence is 15 residues long. CDR3 amino acids: CASRAQGGAEDGYTF. The CDR3 bases are TGTGCCAGCAGAGCCCAGGGAGGGGCAGAGGATGGCTACACCTTC. The variable domain in full, completed from reference TRBV13 and TRBJ1-2, reads AAGVIQSPRHLIKEKRETATLKCYPIPRHDTVYWYQQGPGQDPQFLISFYEKMQSDKGSIPDRFSAQQFSDYHSELNMSSLELGDSALYFCASRAQGGAEDGYTFGSGTRLTVV.

The chain employs TRBV13 and TRBJ1-1; D call uncertain. Germline V CDR1 and CDR2: PRHDT, FYEKMQ (reference sequence). The V end was cut by 5 bases, the J end by 1 base, with 8 bases between. The CDR3 has 13 residues. CDR3 loop: CASSPTWNTEAFF. The CDR3 region has the DNA TGTGCCAGCAGCCCCACATGGAACACTGAAGCTTTCTTT.